This passage covers 15 T cell receptor beta chains from one sample sequenced in a study of OX40 agonist ivuxolimab in advanced cancers. Sequencing was performed with immunoSEQ multiplex PCR; in TCRdb, only in-frame clones are kept and a portion is missing. The table shows some 37,000 clones, with about 87% occurring only once. This sample comprised CD4+ or CD8+ T cells sorted from blood, obtained in a trial of the OX40 agonist ivuxolimab. The receptors were sampled from an adult with an advanced solid tumor such as melanoma, head and neck, liver or kidney cancer.

The chain is built from TRBV7-2 and TRBJ1-5; the D is unclear. This CDR3 comprises 16 residues. The V end was cut by 2 bases, the J end by 3 bases, with 14 bases between. The germline CDR1 and CDR2 sequences are SGHTA and FQGNSA. Written as DNA, the CDR3 is TGTGCCAGCAGCTTAAGTTCGGGGAATACCAATCAGCCCCAGCATTTT. It yields the protein CASSLSSGNTNQPQHF.

This clone appeared once. CDR3 DNA: TGTGCCAGCAGCCCATCCCGGGGTGAGTACAATGAGCAGTTCTTC. It encodes CASSPSRGEYNEQFF. The chain carries TRBV7-2 and TRBJ2-1; possibly TRBD2 for D (5 bases). This CDR3 is built from 15 residues. V was cut by 5 bases and J by 4 bases, with 15 bases left in between. CDR1 SGHTA and CDR2 FQGNSA come from the germline V gene. The whole variable domain, filled in from reference TRBV7-2 and TRBJ2-1, reads GAGVSQSPSNKVTEKGKDVELRCDPISGHTALYWYRQSLGQGLEFLIYFQGNSAPDKSGLPSDRFSAERTGGSVSTLTIQRTQQEDSAVYLCASSPSRGEYNEQFFGPGTRLTVL.

Here the CDR3 reads CASSPRLAENTDTQYF. In DNA form, the CDR3 reads TGTGCCAGCTCGCCCCGACTAGCGGAAAACACAGATACGCAGTATTTT. J is TRBJ2-3 and V is TRBV18, with 9 bases lining up with TRBD2. Germline loops: CDR1 KGHSH, CDR2 LQKENI. The V and J ends lost 6 bases and 2 bases, in that order; junction bases with no gene match: 9. This CDR3 comprises 16 residues.

V gene TRBV5-1 combines with J gene TRBJ1-6; a weak D match, TRBD1 (6 bases). Germline CDR1 SGHRS, CDR2 YFSETQ. The CDR3 has 15 amino acids. The V and J ends lost 4 bases and 9 bases respectively, with 17 bases between them. CDR3 sequence reads: CASSLRTESSSPLHF. The CDR3 DNA reads as TGCGCCAGCAGCCTTCGGACAGAATCATCTTCACCCCTCCACTTT.

J is TRBJ2-5 and V is TRBV28, with D possibly matching TRBD2 (5 bases). There are 12 residues in the CDR3. Looked up from germline, CDR1 is MDHEN and CDR2 is SYDVKM. The V gene lost 5 bases and the J gene lost 7 bases, with 11 bases spanning the gap. CDR3 sequence (DNA): TGTGCCAGCAGTAATCCCCGGGGGACCCAGTACTTC. Its translation is CASSNPRGTQYF.

This clone occurred a few times. This chain joins TRBV28 and TRBJ1-5, with D unclear. CDR1 is MDHEN, CDR2 SYDVKM, per germline. Trimming took 5 bases from V and 5 from J, leaving 16 bases between them. The CDR3 spans 15 residues. The CDR3, as DNA: TGTGCCAGCAGTCTCGAGCTGAACCGAGATCAGCCCCAGCATTTT. It is translated as CASSLELNRDQPQHF.

This chain links TRBV5-1 with TRBJ2-1, with D perhaps TRBD1 or TRBD2 (5 bases each). Trimming pared 7 bases from V and 0 bases from J, leaving 14 bases between. The germline V gene encodes CDR1 SGHRS and CDR2 YFSETQ. This CDR3 is built from 15 residues. CDR3 in amino acids: CASAQGPSSYNEQFF. CDR3 in DNA: TGCGCCAGCGCGCAGGGACCGAGCTCCTACAATGAGCAGTTCTTC.

This clone came up once. The gene calls are TRBV7-9 and TRBJ2-3, with D possibly matching TRBD2 (5 bases). Germline V lookup: CDR1 SEHNR, CDR2 FQNEAQ (reference sequence). V was shortened by 6 bases and J by 2 bases, with 15 bases between the two germline ends. This CDR3 region has 15 residues. In DNA form, the CDR3 reads TGTGCCAGCAGTCTCTCGGGAACCAACACAGATACGCAGTATTTT. Protein product: CASSLSGTNTDTQYF.

This chain joins TRBV7-2 and TRBJ2-3, with D hard to call. The germline V and J ends were trimmed by 2 bases and 6 bases, with 6 bases remaining between them. The CDR3 consists of 12 residues. Germline V gene sequence: CDR1 SGHTA, CDR2 FQGNSA. CDR3 DNA sequence: TGTGCCAGCAGCTTATACCTCGATACGCAGTATTTT. Its protein product is CASSLYLDTQYF.

The chain employs TRBV4-1 and TRBJ2-2; 9 bases are shared with TRBD1. V dropped 3 bases and J dropped 3; count of bases not matched to a gene: 5. CDR1 MGHRA and CDR2 YSYEKL come from the germline V gene. CDR3 length: 16 amino acids. The CDR3 DNA sequence: TGCGCCAGCAGCCAGGTCGGACAGGGGTACACCGGGGAGCTGTTTTTT. This encodes CASSQVGQGYTGELFF.

The gene calls are TRBV7-9 and TRBJ2-5; D is unresolved. CDR3 length equals 13 residues. The V end lost 1 base, the J end lost 4 bases, and 7 bases lay between the germline ends. CDR1 is SEHNR, CDR2 FQNEAQ, per germline (reference sequence). The CDR3 DNA follows: TGTGCCAGCAGCTTAGGAAACCTAGAGACCCAGTACTTC. Translated: CASSLGNLETQYF.

The chain combines TRBV2 with TRBJ2-3, with 9 bases identical to TRBD2. Trimming took 3 bases from V and 3 from J; bases not matched to a gene: 7. Germline V gene lookup returns CDR1 SNHLY and CDR2 FYNNEI. This CDR3 region has 16 residues. CDR3 amino acids: CASSELAGGPTDTQYF. The CDR3 DNA follows: TGTGCCAGCAGTGAGTTGGCGGGAGGGCCGACAGATACGCAGTATTTT.

The genes are TRBV7-2 and TRBJ2-5; maybe TRBD1 (5 bases). CDR3 size: 17 residues. Trimming took 1 base from V and 1 from J, leaving 16 bases between them. Germline CDR1 reads SGHTA; CDR2 reads FQGNSA. The DNA for the CDR3 is TGTGCCAGCAGCTTAGGTAGGGGCTGGGCCCCCCAAGAGACCCAGTACTTC. Amino acids: CASSLGRGWAPQETQYF.

V gene TRBV7-6 combines with J gene TRBJ2-1, with 10 positions matching TRBD2. The CDR3 totals 16 residues. J gave up 12 bases and V 1 base, and 12 bases lay outside the gene matches. In germline, CDR1 is SGHVS, CDR2 FNYEAQ. CDR3: CASSLVGLAVSNGQFF. CDR3 bases: TGTGCCAGCAGCTTAGTCGGACTAGCGGTATCAAACGGGCAGTTCTTC. Full variable domain (missing parts from reference TRBV7-6 and TRBJ2-1): GAGVSQSPRYKVTKRGQDVALRCDPISGHVSLYWYRQALGQGPEFLTYFNYEAQQDKSGLPNDRFSAERPEGSISTLTIQRTEQRDSAMYRCASSLVGLAVSNGQFFGPGTRLTVL.

The chain combines TRBV7-9 with TRBJ2-2, with D maybe TRBD1 (6 bases). CDR1 SEHNR and CDR2 FQNEAQ come from the germline V gene (reference sequence). The CDR3 contains 18 residues. With 7 bases removed from V and 2 bases from J, the gap between germline ends came to 23 bases. CDR3 loop: CASTIRLVSQGNTGELFF. DNA of the CDR3: TGTGCCAGCACCATTAGATTAGTGTCACAGGGAAACACCGGGGAGCTGTTTTTT. The variable domain in full, completed from reference TRBV7-9 and TRBJ2-2, reads DTGVSQNPRHKITKRGQNVTFRCDPISEHNRLYWYRQTLGQGPEFLTYFQNEAQLEKSRLLSDRFSAERPKGSFSTLEIQRTEQGDSAMYLCASTIRLVSQGNTGELFFGEGSRLTVL.